The 5 T cell receptor beta chains presented below share a single source sample, sequenced in a study of beta chain features in type 1 diabetes. Expressed TCRB transcripts were sequenced because the entire RNA isolate underwent reverse transcription. Produced via immunoSEQ multiplex PCR; TCRdb's table is partial and in-frame only. The top ten hold around 0.02% of the sample, which has 810,000 or so clones, about a sixth seen once. Sequencing used naive CD4+ T cells from blood. These receptor sequences come from a woman in her late teens or twenties in good health.

This clone was recorded a few times. The sample carries other DNA sequences with the same CDR3. The rearrangement joins TRBV7-3 to TRBJ2-3, with D tentatively TRBD1 (5 bases). Trimming removed 3 bases from V and 0 bases from J, with 7 bases in between. Germline V gene data show CDR1 as SGHTA and CDR2 as FQGTGA. CDR3 length equals 14 residues. The CDR3 bases are TGTGCCAGCAGCTTCAGGGATAGCACAGATACGCAGTATTTT. Its translation: CASSFRDSTDTQYF.

In its sample, this clone was seen a few times. V and J are TRBV2 and TRBJ2-3, with D possibly TRBD1 on 6 matching bases. The CDR3 loop spans 13 amino acids. Looked up from germline, CDR1 is SNHLY and CDR2 is FYNNEI. V was shortened by 5 bases and J by 4 bases, with 10 bases between the two germline ends. The DNA for the CDR3 is TGTGCCAGCAGTCTACAGGGTTCAGATACGCAGTATTTT. Amino acids: CASSLQGSDTQYF. The full variable domain, rest sourced from reference TRBV2 and TRBJ2-3, is EPEVTQTPSHQVTQMGQEVILRCVPISNHLYFYWYRQILGQKVEFLVSFYNNEISEKSEIFDDQFSVERPDGSNFTLKIRSTKLEDSAMYFCASSLQGSDTQYFGPGTRLTVL.

This clone was seen only a few times. This sequence joins TRBV2 and TRBJ1-3; no clear D gene. CDR3 length: 16 residues. Per the germline V gene, CDR1 is SNHLY and CDR2 is FYNNEI. The V and J ends lost 6 bases and 0 bases respectively, with 15 bases between them. CDR3 in amino acids: CASSLKTRNSGNTIYF. The CDR3 DNA reads as TGTGCCAGCAGCCTCAAGACGAGGAACTCTGGAAACACCATATATTTT.

This sequence joins TRBV6-1 and TRBJ2-1; a weak D match, TRBD1 (5 bases). Germline-derived CDR1 and CDR2 are MNHNS and SASEGT. Trimming removed 6 bases at V and 9 bases at J, with 18 bases between. This CDR3 contains 14 residues. In DNA, the CDR3 is TGTGCCAGCAGCCCTCTGGTCAGGGATACTGAGCAGTTCTTC. It codes for CASSPLVRDTEQFF.

This chain joins TRBV28 and TRBJ2-2, with 14 bases identical to TRBD2. V lost 3 bases, J lost 2 bases, and 5 bases stayed unmatched. Germline-derived CDR1 and CDR2 are MDHEN and SYDVKM. The CDR3 consists of 18 residues. CDR3 in amino acids: CASSFTGLAGENTGELFF. DNA for the CDR3: TGTGCCAGCAGTTTTACGGGACTAGCGGGAGAAAACACCGGGGAGCTGTTTTTT.